Presented here are 20 T cell receptor beta chains from one specimen sequenced in a study of blood T cell repertoires in COVID-19 (dated by TCRdb to about 2020). Receptor amplification or capture employed the immunoSEQ multiplex PCR assay. TCRdb holds this immuneACCESS table with in-frame rearrangements only. Some clones are missing; in checked studies, unresolved V genes explain under half, and the rest has no known cause. Counted in this sample were 88,000 or so clones; more than 75% of them appeared once. The ten largest account for more than 20% of the sample. Sequences were obtained from peripheral blood. Receptors were obtained from a human donor in a cohort sampled during active COVID-19.

The V gene is TRBV7-9, the J gene TRBJ1-1, with D possibly TRBD1 on 6 matching bases. Germline values: CDR1 SEHNR, CDR2 FQNEAQ (reference sequence). Trimming removed 5 bases at V and 0 bases at J, with 10 bases between. The CDR3 has 14 residues. Here the CDR3 DNA reads TGTGCCAGCAGCGCGACAGGAGTGAACACTGAAGCTTTCTTT. Protein: CASSATGVNTEAFF. Together with reference TRBV7-9 and TRBJ1-1, the CDR3 gives the full variable domain: DTGVSQNPRHKITKRGQNVTFRCDPISEHNRLYWYRQTLGQGPEFLTYFQNEAQLEKSRLLSDRFSAERPKGSFSTLEIQRTEQGDSAMYLCASSATGVNTEAFFGQGTRLTVV.

This clone came up a few times. The chain combines TRBV6-2 or TRBV6-3 with TRBJ2-7; D remains ambiguous. The CDR3 is 11 amino acids. Germline CDR1 and CDR2: MNHEY and SVGEGT. Deletions cut 6 bases from V and 6 bases from J, with 9 bases between. This chain's CDR3 is CASSQTGEQYF. CDR3 coding DNA: TGTGCCAGCAGCCAAACTGGCGAGCAGTACTTC.

The chain links TRBV11-2 to TRBJ2-1; 8 bases line up with TRBD2. The CDR3 runs 15 residues. The J segment lost 7 bases and the V segment lost 2 bases, leaving 7 bases of the junction unmatched. Germline V gene lookup returns CDR1 SGHAT and CDR2 FQNNGV. CDR3 residues: CASSLFLAGRNEQFF. The CDR3, as DNA: TGTGCCAGCAGCTTATTCCTAGCGGGTAGGAATGAGCAGTTCTTC.

The chain uses TRBV5-1 and TRBJ2-7; 10 bases agree with TRBD2. The CDR3 is 15 amino acids. V was pared by 0 bases and J by 5 bases, with 5 bases of the junction left unmatched. The V gene's germline CDR1 is SGHRS and CDR2 YFSETQ. The CDR3 nucleotides are TGCGCCAGCAGCTTGGAGCTAGCGGGAGTCAACGAGCAGTACTTC. This gives the protein CASSLELAGVNEQYF.

This chain connects TRBV5-4 to TRBJ2-3; TRBD2 matches at 9 bases. CDR1 is SGHNT, CDR2 YYREEE, per germline (reference sequence). The CDR3 consists of 14 residues. The V gene end was trimmed by 4 bases and the J gene end by 2 bases; junction bases not matched to a gene: 2. This chain's CDR3 is CASSQGLATDTQYF. CDR3 DNA: TGTGCCAGCAGCCAGGGACTAGCCACAGATACGCAGTATTTT. Combining the CDR3 with reference TRBV5-4 and TRBJ2-3 gives the whole variable domain ETGVTQSPTHLIKTRGQQVTLRCSSQSGHNTVSWYQQALGQGPQFIFQYYREEENGRGNFPPRFSGLQFPNYSSELNVNALELDDSALYLCASSQGLATDTQYFGPGTRLTVL.

The chain combines TRBV7-9 with TRBJ2-1; 12 bases align to TRBD1. There are 16 residues in the CDR3. V shed 5 bases, J shed 6 bases, and the junction held 8 bases outside the gene matches. Germline V gene lookup returns CDR1 SEHNR and CDR2 FQNEAQ (reference sequence). The CDR3 nucleotides are TGTGCCAGCAGCAGACGCCGGGACAGGGGGCGCAATGAGCAGTTCTTC. Encoded protein: CASSRRRDRGRNEQFF.

The gene calls are TRBV12-2 and TRBJ1-5; TRBD1, the D gene given by the table, was not confirmed from the DNA. TRBV12-2 is marked as a pseudogene. The CDR3 covers 16 residues. The chain's CDR3 is CASRFTQQGEGQPQHF. In DNA form, the CDR3 reads TGTGCAAGTCGCTTCACTCAACAGGGGGAGGGGCAGCCCCAGCATTTT.

The rearrangement uses TRBV18 and TRBJ1-6, with 7 bases fitting TRBD1. The CDR3 is 19 residues long. Trimming cost V 3 bases and J 5 bases; bases outside gene matches: 16. From germline, CDR1 is KGHSH and CDR2 LQKENI. The CDR3 loop is CASSPTGDVNRRHNSPLHF. In nucleotides, the CDR3 is TGTGCCAGCTCACCCACAGGGGACGTAAACCGACGACATAATTCACCCCTCCACTTT. Full variable domain (rest looked up from reference TRBV18 and TRBJ1-6): NAGVMQNPRHLVRRRGQEARLRCSPMKGHSHVYWYRQLPEEGLKFMVYLQKENIIDESGMPKERFSAEFPKEGPSILRIQQVVRGDSAAYFCASSPTGDVNRRHNSPLHFGNGTRLTVT.

CDR3 nucleotides: TGTGCCAGCAGGGTGGGTGGGGGCGCGCAGTATTTT. Encoded protein: CASRVGGGAQYF. The chain combines TRBV2 with TRBJ2-3; D may be TRBD1 (6 bases). The CDR3 has 12 residues. The germline gives CDR1 SNHLY, CDR2 FYNNEI. V lost 6 bases to trimming and J lost 10 bases, with 14 bases between them. Together with reference TRBV2 and TRBJ2-3, the CDR3 gives the full variable domain: EPEVTQTPSHQVTQMGQEVILRCVPISNHLYFYWYRQILGQKVEFLVSFYNNEISEKSEIFDDQFSVERPDGSNFTLKIRSTKLEDSAMYFCASRVGGGAQYFGPGTRLTVL.

The chain combines TRBV4-1 with TRBJ1-2; D is undetermined. Germline lookup yields CDR1 MGHRA and CDR2 YSYEKL. The CDR3 has 14 residues. The V end lost 4 bases, the J end lost 3 bases, and 12 bases lay between the germline ends. CDR3 in amino acids: CASSRGDGDYGYTF. The CDR3 nucleotides read TGCGCCAGCAGCCGGGGAGATGGGGACTATGGCTACACCTTC.

The chain has TRBV10-3 and TRBJ2-3, with 7 bases that match TRBD1. V was pared by 5 bases and J by 5 bases, with 1 base of the junction left unmatched. This CDR3 contains 12 residues. Germline CDR1 reads ENHRY; CDR2 reads SYGVKD. CDR3 bases: TGTGCCATCAGTTCAGGGGGAGATACGCAGTATTTT. As protein: CAISSGGDTQYF.

The chain combines TRBV2 with TRBJ2-2, with TRBD1 matching over 10 bases. From germline, CDR1 is SNHLY and CDR2 FYNNEI. The CDR3 extends over 17 amino acids. V was pared by 7 bases and J by 0 bases, with 8 bases of the junction left unmatched. The CDR3 nucleotides read TGTGCCAGCACCAAGACGGGACAGGGGTCGAACACCGGGGAGCTGTTTTTT. Translating it yields CASTKTGQGSNTGELFF.

V usage is TRBV4-1 and J usage is TRBJ2-7, with D maybe TRBD1 (5 bases). The CDR3 spans 19 residues. V gave up 0 bases and J gave up 0 bases, with 21 bases separating them. The germline CDR1 and CDR2 sequences are MGHRA and YSYEKL. CDR3 nucleotides: TGCGCCAGCAGCCAAGAGCCGGTTGGGTGGGGCCGTTTCTCCTACGAGCAGTACTTC. As protein: CASSQEPVGWGRFSYEQYF.

The rearrangement uses TRBV19 and TRBJ1-2, with 12 nucleotides matching TRBD1. The germline CDR1 and CDR2 sequences are LNHDA and SQIVND (reference sequence). The CDR3 is made up of 16 amino acids. Trimming took 5 bases from V and 4 from J; bases not matched to a gene: 8. Here the CDR3 DNA reads TGTGCCAGTAGTCTGGGACAGGGGGCGGTCGGCTATGGCTACACCTTC. The encoded protein is CASSLGQGAVGYGYTF.

The chain uses TRBV6-5 and TRBJ1-1; D is perhaps TRBD1 (5 bases). The CDR3 spans 14 residues. The V and J ends lost 7 bases and 3 bases respectively, with 15 bases between them. The germline CDR1 and CDR2 sequences are MNHEY and SVGAGI. The chain's CDR3 is CASTRGGSYTEAFF. CDR3 in DNA: TGTGCCAGCACCCGGGGGGGGTCCTACACTGAAGCTTTCTTT.

The chain has TRBV18 and TRBJ2-5; 13 nucleotides align to TRBD2. This CDR3 is built from 17 residues. The germline V gene encodes CDR1 KGHSH and CDR2 LQKENI. Trimming removed 1 base from V and 5 bases from J; junction bases left unmatched: 7. The CDR3 bases are TGTGCCAGCTCACCACGGACTAGCGGGAGAATTGCGGAGACCCAGTACTTC. The encoded protein is CASSPRTSGRIAETQYF.

The chain uses TRBV7-3 and TRBJ2-1; D ambiguous. Per the germline V gene, CDR1 is SGHTA and CDR2 is FQGTGA. This CDR3 comprises 13 residues. V lost 2 bases and J 6 bases, leaving 8 bases between the germline ends. This CDR3 reads CASSLSHGNEQFF. The CDR3 region has the DNA TGTGCCAGCAGCTTATCGCACGGCAATGAGCAGTTCTTC.

The chain links TRBV21-1 to TRBJ2-7; TRBD2 reflects the table's D call only, with no check against the DNA. TRBV21-1 is marked as a pseudogene. The CDR3 length is 17 residues. The CDR3, as DNA: TGTGCCAGCAGCAAAGTAATAGTTGGGACTAGGGGCTACGAGCAGTACTTC. The encoded protein is CASSKVIVGTRGYEQYF.

The rearrangement links TRBV27 to TRBJ2-1; 7 bases fit TRBD2. The CDR3 sequence is 15 residues long. Trimming removed 5 bases from V and 4 bases from J; junction bases left unmatched: 8. CDR1 MNHEY and CDR2 SMNVEV come from the germline V gene (reference sequence). The CDR3 nucleotides read TGTGCCAGCAGTCAGGGCCCGGGACTATACAATGAGCAGTTCTTC. Amino acids: CASSQGPGLYNEQFF.

The chain combines TRBV5-1 with TRBJ2-5; TRBD1 is a possible D gene (6 bases). The CDR3 sequence is 15 residues long. From germline, CDR1 is SGHRS and CDR2 YFSETQ. V lost 3 bases and J 4 bases, leaving 16 bases between the germline ends. The CDR3 is CASSSSYGGGETQYF. The CDR3 DNA reads as TGCGCCAGCAGCTCGTCTTATGGGGGCGGAGAGACCCAGTACTTC.